This entry lists 17 T cell receptor beta chains sequenced from one sample in a study of blood T cells in healthy people across ages. Alongside a J-beta primer mix, a sample-barcoded 5' primer served in a second PCR lasting roughly 6 to 11 cycles. Each CDR3 protein is one row after TCRdb ran MiXCR on the 5' RACE reads. Here the sample spans roughly 800,000 distinct CDR3 sequences, about 55% being singletons. The sequenced material came from blood. These receptors all come from a man at least 80 years old in good health.

The chain has TRBV6-6 and TRBJ1-1, with a weak D call TRBD1 (6 bases). CDR1 is MNHNY, CDR2 SVGAGI, per germline (reference sequence). The germline V and J ends were trimmed by 6 bases and 1 base, with 21 bases remaining between them. The CDR3 is 17 amino acids. The CDR3 nucleotides read TGTGCCAGCAGCCGGACAGTGCGGGGTGGATGGAACACTGAAGCTTTCTTT. As protein: CASSRTVRGGWNTEAFF.

The rearrangement uses TRBV24-1 and TRBJ2-1; unclear D gene. Trimming pared 4 bases from V and 9 bases from J, leaving 24 bases between. CDR3 length equals 17 residues. Germline-derived CDR1 and CDR2 are KGHDR and SFDVKD. The CDR3 DNA sequence: TGTGCCACCAGTGACCCAGGTCGGGCCCAGGTTCCCGCTGAGCAGTTCTTC. Its translation: CATSDPGRAQVPAEQFF.

The rearrangement uses TRBV28 and TRBJ1-1; 9 positions match TRBD1. This CDR3 spans 16 amino acids. The V gene's germline CDR1 is MDHEN and CDR2 SYDVKM. After removal of 0 bases from V and 6 bases from J, the junction contained 8 bases not matched to a gene. CDR3 nucleotide sequence: TGTGCCAGCAGTTTATGGGGGACAGGGTCTGACGCTGAAGCTTTCTTT. Protein sequence: CASSLWGTGSDAEAFF.

This clonotype was picked up a small number of times. This chain uses TRBV28 with TRBJ2-7, with a tentative D call TRBD1 (5 bases). Trimming shortened V by 6 bases and J by 1 base, and 13 bases separated the two germline ends. This CDR3 has 14 amino acids. Germline CDR1 MDHEN, CDR2 SYDVKM. CDR3 sequence: CASSDRPTSYEQYF. CDR3 nucleotides: TGTGCCAGCAGCGACAGACCTACTTCCTACGAGCAGTACTTC.

The chain couples TRBV2 to TRBJ2-5, with 9 nucleotides matching TRBD2. V lost 3 bases and J lost 1; bases outside the gene matches: 3. This CDR3 is 15 amino acids long. The germline V gene encodes CDR1 SNHLY and CDR2 FYNNEI. The CDR3 sequence: CASSEGGLAQETQYF. For the CDR3, the DNA is TGTGCCAGCAGTGAGGGGGGACTAGCCCAAGAGACCCAGTACTTC.

This clonotype has only a few counts. The rearrangement links TRBV7-2 to TRBJ1-4; no clear D. The CDR3 runs to 14 residues. Germline CDR1 and CDR2: SGHTA and FQGNSA. Between the trimmed V and J ends, which lost 5 bases and 5 bases, there was a span of 12 bases. The CDR3 loop reads CASSLLRENEKLFF. The DNA of the CDR3 is TGTGCCAGCAGCCTTCTGAGGGAGAATGAAAAACTGTTTTTT.

The chain has TRBV20-1 and TRBJ2-1; 8 bases align to TRBD1. This CDR3 spans 15 amino acids. Trimming cost V 5 bases and J 1 base; bases outside gene matches: 7. Germline-derived CDR1 and CDR2 are DFQATT and SNEGSKA (reference sequence). The CDR3 reads CSARPGTGSYNEQFF. DNA of the CDR3: TGCAGTGCTCGTCCCGGGACAGGATCCTACAATGAGCAGTTCTTC.

DNA of the CDR3: TGTGCCAGCAGCGCAGGCCTGTCCCTGGAGACCCAGTACTTC. This sequence encodes CASSAGLSLETQYF. This chain uses TRBV9 with TRBJ2-5; no firm D call. V gave up 3 bases and J gave up 5 bases, with 14 bases separating them. Per the germline V gene, CDR1 is SGDLS and CDR2 is YYNGEE. There are 14 residues in the CDR3.

The chain combines TRBV12-3 or TRBV12-4 with TRBJ2-2, with D unclear. V was pared by 4 bases and J by 5 bases, with 14 bases between. This CDR3 has 15 amino acids. The chain's CDR3 is CASSSGPSGTGELFF. CDR3 nucleotides: TGTGCCAGCAGTTCTGGTCCGAGTGGGACCGGGGAGCTGTTTTTT.

The genes are TRBV5-1 and TRBJ2-4; D possibly corresponds to TRBD2 (6 bases). CDR3 length: 14 amino acids. Trimming cost V 1 base and J 13 bases, with 18 bases left between them. Germline V gene lookup returns CDR1 SGHRS and CDR2 YFSETQ. CDR3 sequence: CASSLTGASGEQYF. The CDR3 region has the DNA TGCGCCAGCAGCTTGACTGGGGCTTCGGGGGAGCAGTACTTC.

This chain joins TRBV6-5 and TRBJ2-3; 7 nucleotides line up with TRBD1. The CDR3 contains 15 residues. V shed 2 bases, J shed 14 bases, and the junction held 16 bases outside the gene matches. CDR1 MNHEY and CDR2 SVGAGI come from the germline V gene. Written as DNA, the CDR3 is TGTGCCAGCAGTTACCTCGGGACAGACGACAGATACGCGTATTTT. Its protein is CASSYLGTDDRYAYF.

The rearrangement joins TRBV12-3 or TRBV12-4 to TRBJ2-7, with 12 bases that match TRBD2. V was clipped by 4 bases and J by 0 bases; unmatched bases: 7. The CDR3 is 17 residues long. CDR3 region: CASSYGLAGRPSYEQYF. In DNA form, the CDR3 reads TGTGCCAGCAGTTATGGACTAGCGGGGAGGCCCTCCTACGAGCAGTACTTC.

This clonotype was seen repeatedly, ten times or more. This rearrangement joins TRBV4-1 to TRBJ2-7, with D maybe TRBD1 (6 bases). V dropped 1 base and J dropped 4 bases, with 11 bases sitting between them. This CDR3 comprises 14 residues. CDR1 MGHRA and CDR2 YSYEKL come from the germline V gene. CDR3 residues: CASSQALGGYEQYF. The DNA of the CDR3 is TGCGCCAGCAGCCAAGCCTTAGGGGGATACGAGCAGTACTTC.

Ten or more counts support this clonotype. This chain links TRBV5-1 with TRBJ2-6; D is undetermined. The germline V gene has CDR1 SGHRS and CDR2 YFSETQ. This CDR3 has 15 amino acids. The V end lost 3 bases, the J end lost 0 bases, and 7 bases lay between the germline ends. CDR3 region: CASSSVTSGANVLTF. CDR3 DNA sequence: TGCGCCAGCAGCTCGGTTACCTCTGGGGCCAACGTCCTGACTTTC.

The rearrangement links TRBV5-1 to TRBJ2-4, with TRBD2 matching over 11 bases. TRBJ2-7 explains the end of the DNA better; the J call may be wrong. Germline lookup yields CDR1 SGHRS and CDR2 YFSETQ. The CDR3 runs to 17 residues. CDR3 DNA sequence: TGCGCCAGCAGCCCCGGGACTAGCGGACTATACTTCTACGAGCAGTACTTC. Protein product: CASSPGTSGLYFYEQYF.

The rearrangement links TRBV4-2 to TRBJ1-2, with D tentatively TRBD1 (5 bases). Germline lookup yields CDR1 LGHNA and CDR2 YNFKEQ. Trimming took 0 bases from V and 5 from J, leaving 16 bases between them. The CDR3 is 16 amino acids. The CDR3 DNA reads TGTGCCAGCAGCCAAGATCGCCAGGGAGGCTTATATGGCTACACCTTC. Its protein is CASSQDRQGGLYGYTF.

CDR3 nucleotide sequence: TGTGCCAGCAGCCCCCAGACGTTCACAGATACGCAGTATTTT. Residues: CASSPQTFTDTQYF. V gene TRBV4-2 combines with J gene TRBJ2-3; D is ambiguous. Germline-derived CDR1 and CDR2 are LGHNA and YNFKEQ. The V end was cut by 4 bases, the J end by 2 bases, with 10 bases between. The CDR3 runs 14 residues.